Listed here are 3 T cell receptor beta chains from one sample, sequenced in a study of CD8 T cells in ankylosing spondylitis. In TCRdb, the 5' RACE reads were re-called with MiXCR into one record per CDR3 protein. Here the sample spans roughly 400,000 distinct CDR3 sequences, approximately 20% being singletons. General study results and limits: Several highly homologous variants made up a TCR beta motif, and this motif appeared characteristic of ankylosing spondylitis blood.

Their antigens remain unidentified. Sequencing was carried out using blood, either unsorted or a sorted T cell fraction (not recorded which). Receptors were obtained from a male donor with ankylosing spondylitis.

J is TRBJ2-7 and V is TRBV10-3; the match to TRBD2 covers 8 bases. CDR1 ENHRY and CDR2 SYGVKD come from the germline V gene. The CDR3 runs 16 residues. V was clipped by 2 bases and J by 5 bases; unmatched bases: 11. The CDR3 bases are TGTGCCATCAGTGAGCCGGCGACTAGCGCATTTCACGAGCAGTACTTC. Its protein product is CAISEPATSAFHEQYF.

The rearrangement joins TRBV29-1 to TRBJ1-3; 7 bases are shared with TRBD1. The length of the CDR3 is 16 residues. From germline, CDR1 is SQVTM and CDR2 ANQGSEA. Trimming took 4 bases from V and 0 from J; bases not matched to a gene: 9. The CDR3 DNA reads as TGCAGCGTTGGGGGGCCAGGGGGATCCTCTGGAAACACCATATATTTT. This gives the protein CSVGGPGGSSGNTIYF.

In its sample, this clonotype was seen a few times. The chain recombines TRBV20-1 with TRBJ2-2, with TRBD2 matching over 7 bases. CDR1 and CDR2 from the germline V gene are DFQATT and SNEGSKA (reference sequence). The CDR3 runs to 15 residues. V gave up 5 bases and J gave up 2 bases; unmatched junction bases: 8. The CDR3 is CSASSGNLNTGELFF. CDR3 DNA sequence: TGCAGTGCTTCCAGCGGGAACTTAAACACCGGGGAGCTGTTTTTT.